These 17 T cell receptor beta chains share one sample of origin, sequenced in a study of somatic mutations in cytotoxic T cells in rheumatoid arthritis. TCRdb keeps only in-frame clones here, not all; method: immunoSEQ multiplex PCR. The data show around 19,000 clones, about four fifths seen once. The sequenced material came from CD8+ T cells sorted from blood. These receptors came from an adult with rheumatoid arthritis.

This chain connects TRBV9 to TRBJ1-2; no definite D call. Deletions cut 4 bases from V and 4 bases from J, with 11 bases between. CDR1 and CDR2 (germline): SGDLS, YYNGEE. This CDR3 contains 13 residues. The CDR3 protein is CASSRTSGYGYTF. The CDR3 region has the DNA TGTGCCAGCAGCCGGACCAGCGGCTATGGCTACACCTTC.

This clone was seen a handful of times. The chain uses TRBV6-6 and TRBJ2-7, with D possibly matching TRBD1 (6 bases). CDR3 length: 14 residues. V shed 4 bases and J shed 5 bases, with 15 bases lying between them. Germline CDR1 and CDR2: MNHNY and SVGAGI (reference sequence). The CDR3 protein is CASSWYRESNEQYF. CDR3 bases: TGTGCCAGCAGTTGGTACAGGGAGAGTAACGAGCAGTACTTC.

The rearrangement links TRBV11-2 to TRBJ2-2; a possible D gene is TRBD1 (5 bases). CDR3 length: 15 amino acids. The V gene lost 3 bases and the J gene lost 0 bases, with 8 bases spanning the gap. Germline values: CDR1 SGHAT, CDR2 FQNNGV. CDR3 coding DNA: TGTGCCAGCAGCTTGGACATTTCGAACACCGGGGAGCTGTTTTTT. It specifies CASSLDISNTGELFF.

The chain links TRBV6-1 to TRBJ1-2, with D perhaps matching TRBD1 (6 bases). The V gene's germline CDR1 is MNHNS and CDR2 SASEGT. Trimming pared 4 bases from V and 8 bases from J, leaving 20 bases between. This CDR3 has 15 residues. In DNA, the CDR3 is TGTGCCAGCAGTGGTCGGGTTCGGGGGGCAAGGGGCTACACCTTC. Protein product: CASSGRVRGARGYTF.

The chain is built from TRBV28 and TRBJ1-1, with unresolved D. The germline V and J ends were trimmed by 10 bases and 1 base, with 13 bases remaining between them. Germline V gene data show CDR1 as MDHEN and CDR2 as SYDVKM. This CDR3 has 13 residues. The CDR3 spells CAILRSRNTEAFF. CDR3 coding DNA: TGTGCCATCCTTAGGAGCAGGAACACTGAAGCTTTCTTT.

This clone was recorded once. The V call is TRBV29-1, the J call TRBJ2-1; 7 bases fit TRBD2. Trimming removed 6 bases from V and 9 bases from J; junction bases left unmatched: 14. This CDR3 spans 14 amino acids. Germline values: CDR1 SQVTM, CDR2 ANQGSEA. CDR3 loop: CSVEMDSPGGEQFF. The CDR3, as DNA: TGCAGCGTAGAAATGGACTCCCCGGGAGGTGAGCAGTTCTTC.

This rearrangement joins TRBV9 to TRBJ1-1, with 7 bases aligning to TRBD1. The germline V gene encodes CDR1 SGDLS and CDR2 YYNGEE. The ends lost 3 bases at V and 0 bases at J; junction bases unmatched: 5. The CDR3 runs 15 residues. The chain's CDR3 is CASSAGDRLNTEAFF. CDR3 sequence (DNA): TGTGCCAGCAGCGCCGGGGACAGATTGAACACTGAAGCTTTCTTT.

The chain recombines TRBV9 with TRBJ2-3; 10 nucleotides match TRBD2. CDR1 and CDR2 from the germline V gene are SGDLS and YYNGEE. The CDR3 has 16 residues. V dropped 4 bases and J dropped 2; count of bases not matched to a gene: 7. In DNA, the CDR3 is TGTGCCAGCAGCCTACTAGCGGGGAGAAACACAGATACGCAGTATTTT. It specifies CASSLLAGRNTDTQYF.

This clone occurred once. The rearrangement joins TRBV28 to TRBJ2-7, with D unclear. The V gene lost 6 bases and the J gene lost 3 bases, with 6 bases spanning the gap. Germline lookup yields CDR1 MDHEN and CDR2 SYDVKM. The CDR3 is made up of 11 amino acids. The CDR3 here is CASSPFYEQYF. For the CDR3, the DNA is TGTGCCAGCAGCCCGTTCTACGAGCAGTACTTC. Variable domain in full (rest from reference TRBV28 and TRBJ2-7): DVKVTQSSRYLVKRTGEKVFLECVQDMDHENMFWYRQDPGLGLRLIYFSYDVKMKEKGDIPEGYSVSREKKERFSLILESASTNQTSMYLCASSPFYEQYFGPGTRLTVT.

This chain uses TRBV20-1 with TRBJ2-1; D remains unclear. CDR1 DFQATT and CDR2 SNEGSKA come from the germline V gene (reference sequence). The CDR3 has 11 amino acids. V was pared by 6 bases and J by 9 bases, with 12 bases between. CDR3 residues: CSASPLGEQFF. CDR3 DNA: TGCAGTGCCTCCCCCTTGGGTGAGCAGTTCTTC.

This sequence joins TRBV7-6 and TRBJ2-3, with D perhaps TRBD2 (6 bases). From germline, CDR1 is SGHVS and CDR2 FNYEAQ. The CDR3 has 16 residues. The germline V and J ends were trimmed by 1 base and 5 bases, with 16 bases remaining between them. The CDR3 sequence: CASSLGPPGLEDTQYF. CDR3 sequence (DNA): TGTGCCAGCAGCTTAGGACCCCCGGGACTGGAAGATACGCAGTATTTT.

The table lists this clone with a few counts. This chain links TRBV4-2 with TRBJ2-7, with D tentatively TRBD2 (5 bases). CDR1 and CDR2 (germline): LGHNA, YNFKEQ. The CDR3 covers 14 residues. V lost 5 bases to trimming and J lost 2 bases, with 13 bases between them. CDR3 bases: TGTGCCAGCAGCTCCCGACTGGAGGCCTACGAGCAGTACTTC. Translation gives CASSSRLEAYEQYF.

This chain uses TRBV30 with TRBJ1-2; a weak D match, TRBD1 (6 bases). Looked up from germline, CDR1 is GTSNPN and CDR2 is SVGIG (reference sequence). The CDR3 has 11 residues. Trimming left V 3 bases short and J 6 bases short, with 8 bases between. The CDR3 sequence is CAWRGGNGYTF. CDR3 coding DNA: TGTGCCTGGAGAGGGGGGAATGGCTACACCTTC.

CDR3 residues: CASSFGPSGGEKLFF. The CDR3 bases are TGTGCCAGCAGCTTCGGGCCCTCCGGAGGTGAAAAACTGTTTTTT. The rearrangement links TRBV5-6 to TRBJ1-4, with D uncertain. CDR3 length: 15 amino acids. The germline V gene encodes CDR1 SGHDT and CDR2 YYEEEE. Trimming removed 2 bases at V and 7 bases at J, with 15 bases between.

The chain has TRBV28 and TRBJ2-7; 9 bases are a match to TRBD2. The CDR3 totals 14 residues. Germline CDR1 is MDHEN and CDR2 is SYDVKM. After removal of 3 bases from V and 4 bases from J, the junction contained 4 bases not matched to a gene. CDR3 coding DNA: TGTGCCAGCAGTTTGGATCTAGCGGGGTACGAGCAGTACGTC. Translating it yields CASSLDLAGYEQYV.

The chain employs TRBV2 and TRBJ1-6, with D tentatively TRBD1 (6 bases). The CDR3 is 15 amino acids. Germline CDR1 is SNHLY and CDR2 is FYNNEI. Trimming took off 7 bases at V and 9 bases at J, with 19 bases between the two ends. CDR3 sequence reads: CASIGQRGVGSPLHF. As DNA, the CDR3 is TGTGCCAGCATTGGTCAGAGGGGGGTGGGTTCACCCCTCCACTTT.

This clone was observed a few times. V usage is TRBV19 and J usage is TRBJ2-1; D uncertain. V was cut by 3 bases and J by 3 bases, with 6 bases left in between. Germline V lookup: CDR1 LNHDA, CDR2 SQIVND (reference sequence). The CDR3 runs to 13 residues. DNA of the CDR3: TGTGCCAGTAGTATTGCTAGCTACAATGAGCAGTTCTTC. Translated: CASSIASYNEQFF.